The sequence of this T cell receptor beta chain was determined in a study of identical twins. Findings and limits, study-wide: It was possible that invariant MAIT and iNKT cells partly confounded the zero-insertion analyses.

This clonotype was observed a handful of times. The antigen is undetermined. Unique molecular identifiers were in the cDNA, with template-switch universal primer binding. A single record per CDR3 protein comes from TCRdb applying MiXCR to the 5' RACE reads. Among approximately 600,000 distinct CDR3 sequences listed, around a tenth were seen once. The CDR3 loop spans 13 amino acids. V lost 9 bases, J lost 2 bases, and 12 bases lay in between. These same data were also listed under a study on yellow fever vaccine responses in identical twins. That study reports: Vaccine-induced T cell responses in twins were reportedly observed to appear partly convergent, partly personalized.

The sequenced material came from PBMCs. The chain has TRBV12-3 or TRBV12-4 and TRBJ2-3; the D gene is possibly TRBD2 (6 bases). The sequence derives from a woman younger than 35 in good health. The CDR3 bases are TGTGCCAGTACCGGGACTTTCACAGATACGCAGTATTTT. Residues: CASTGTFTDTQYF.